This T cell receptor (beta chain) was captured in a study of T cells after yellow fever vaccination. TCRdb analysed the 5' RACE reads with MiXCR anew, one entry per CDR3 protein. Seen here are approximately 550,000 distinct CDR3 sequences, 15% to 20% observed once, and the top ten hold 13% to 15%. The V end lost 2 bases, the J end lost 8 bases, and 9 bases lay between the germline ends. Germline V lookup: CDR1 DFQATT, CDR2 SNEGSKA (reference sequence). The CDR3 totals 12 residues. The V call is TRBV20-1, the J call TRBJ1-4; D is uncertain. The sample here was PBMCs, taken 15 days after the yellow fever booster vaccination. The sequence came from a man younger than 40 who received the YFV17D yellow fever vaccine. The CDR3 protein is CSARSASEKLFF. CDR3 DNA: TGCAGTGCTAGATCCGCGAGCGAAAAACTGTTTTTT.